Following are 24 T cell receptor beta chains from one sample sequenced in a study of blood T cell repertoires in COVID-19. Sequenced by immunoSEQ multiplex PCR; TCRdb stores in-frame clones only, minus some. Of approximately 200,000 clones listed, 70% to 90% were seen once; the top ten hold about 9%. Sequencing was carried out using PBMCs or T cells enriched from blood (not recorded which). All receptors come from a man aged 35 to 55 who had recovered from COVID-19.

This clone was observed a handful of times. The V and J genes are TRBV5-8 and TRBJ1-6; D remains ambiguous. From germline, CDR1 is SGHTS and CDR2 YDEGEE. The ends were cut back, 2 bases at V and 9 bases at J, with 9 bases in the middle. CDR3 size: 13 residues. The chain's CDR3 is CASSFQTASPLHF. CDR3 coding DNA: TGTGCCAGCAGCTTTCAAACTGCTTCACCCCTCCACTTT.

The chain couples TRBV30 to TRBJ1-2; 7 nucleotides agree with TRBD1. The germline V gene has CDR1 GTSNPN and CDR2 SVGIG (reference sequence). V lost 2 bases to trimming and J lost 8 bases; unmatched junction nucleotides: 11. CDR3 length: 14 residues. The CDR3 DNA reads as TGTGCCTGGAGTACAGGGGAGAGGGGCCAAGGCTACACCTTC. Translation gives CAWSTGERGQGYTF.

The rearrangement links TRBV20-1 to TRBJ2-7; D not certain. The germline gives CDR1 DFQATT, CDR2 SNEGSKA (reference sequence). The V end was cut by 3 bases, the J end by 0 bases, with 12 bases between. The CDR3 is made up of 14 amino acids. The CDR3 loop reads CSASNRRSSYEQYF. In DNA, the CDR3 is TGCAGTGCTAGTAATAGGCGGAGCTCCTACGAGCAGTACTTC.

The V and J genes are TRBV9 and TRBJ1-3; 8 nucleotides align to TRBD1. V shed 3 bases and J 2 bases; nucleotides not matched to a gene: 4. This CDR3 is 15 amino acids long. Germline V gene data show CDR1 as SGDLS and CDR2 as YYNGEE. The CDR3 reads CASSDGQGTGNTIYF. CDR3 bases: TGTGCCAGCAGCGACGGACAGGGCACTGGAAACACCATATATTTT.

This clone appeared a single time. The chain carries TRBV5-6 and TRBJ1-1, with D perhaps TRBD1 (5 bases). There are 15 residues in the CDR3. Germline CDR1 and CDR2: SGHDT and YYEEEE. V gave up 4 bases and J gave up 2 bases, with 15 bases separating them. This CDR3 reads CASSLGLGANTEAFF. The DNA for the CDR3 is TGTGCCAGCAGCCTGGGACTTGGAGCCAACACTGAAGCTTTCTTT. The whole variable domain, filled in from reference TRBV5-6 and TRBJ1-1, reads DAGVTQSPTHLIKTRGQQVTLRCSPKSGHDTVSWYQQALGQGPQFIFQYYEEEERQRGNFPDRFSGHQFPNYSSELNVNALLLGDSALYLCASSLGLGANTEAFFGQGTRLTVV.

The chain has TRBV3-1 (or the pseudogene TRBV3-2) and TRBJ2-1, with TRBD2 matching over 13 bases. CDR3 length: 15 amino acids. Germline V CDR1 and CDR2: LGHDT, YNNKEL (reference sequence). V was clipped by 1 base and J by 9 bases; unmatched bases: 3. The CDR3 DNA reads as TGTGCCAGCAGCCAAGGGACTAGCGGGAGTTTTGAGCAGTTCTTC. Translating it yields CASSQGTSGSFEQFF.

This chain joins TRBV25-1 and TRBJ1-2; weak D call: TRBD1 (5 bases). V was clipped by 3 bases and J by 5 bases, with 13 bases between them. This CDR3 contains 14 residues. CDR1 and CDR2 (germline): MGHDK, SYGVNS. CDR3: CASSDRGRKYGYTF. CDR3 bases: TGTGCCAGCAGTGATAGGGGCCGAAAGTATGGCTACACCTTC.

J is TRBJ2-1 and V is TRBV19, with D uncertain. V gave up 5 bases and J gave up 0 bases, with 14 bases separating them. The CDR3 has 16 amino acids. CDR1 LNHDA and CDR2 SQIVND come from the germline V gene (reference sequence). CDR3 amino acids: CASSQRHRISYNEQFF. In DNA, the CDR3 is TGTGCCAGTAGTCAGAGACACCGGATCTCCTACAATGAGCAGTTCTTC.

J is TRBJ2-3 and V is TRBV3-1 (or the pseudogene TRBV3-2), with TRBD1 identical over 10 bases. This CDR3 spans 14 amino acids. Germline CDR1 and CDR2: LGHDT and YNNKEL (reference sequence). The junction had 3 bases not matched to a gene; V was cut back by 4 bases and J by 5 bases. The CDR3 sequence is CASSPGDRGDTQYF. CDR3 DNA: TGTGCCAGCAGCCCGGGGGACAGGGGAGATACGCAGTATTTT.

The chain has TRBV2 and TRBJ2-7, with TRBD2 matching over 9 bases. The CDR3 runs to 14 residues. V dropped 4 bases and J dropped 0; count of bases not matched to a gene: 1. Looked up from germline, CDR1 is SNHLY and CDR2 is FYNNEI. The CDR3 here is CASSVLAGSYEQYF. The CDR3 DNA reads TGTGCCAGCAGTGTACTAGCGGGCTCCTACGAGCAGTACTTC.

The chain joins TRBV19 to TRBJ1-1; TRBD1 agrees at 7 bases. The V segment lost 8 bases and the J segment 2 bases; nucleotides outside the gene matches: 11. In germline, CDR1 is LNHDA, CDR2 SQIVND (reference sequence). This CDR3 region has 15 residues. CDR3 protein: CASGGERQGNTEAFF. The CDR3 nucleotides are TGTGCCAGTGGAGGGGAGAGACAGGGAAACACTGAAGCTTTCTTT.

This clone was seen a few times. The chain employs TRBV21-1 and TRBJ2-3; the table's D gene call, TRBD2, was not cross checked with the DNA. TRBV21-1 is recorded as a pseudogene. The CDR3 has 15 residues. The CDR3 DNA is TGTGCCAGCGAATTTCTAAATGTTGGCACAGATACGCAGTATTTT. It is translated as CASEFLNVGTDTQYF.

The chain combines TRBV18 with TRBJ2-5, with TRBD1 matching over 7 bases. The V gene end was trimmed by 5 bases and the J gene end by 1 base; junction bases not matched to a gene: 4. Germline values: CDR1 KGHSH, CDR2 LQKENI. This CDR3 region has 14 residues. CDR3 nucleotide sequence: TGTGCCAGCTCAAGGGGACAGACCCAAGAGACCCAGTACTTC. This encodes CASSRGQTQETQYF.

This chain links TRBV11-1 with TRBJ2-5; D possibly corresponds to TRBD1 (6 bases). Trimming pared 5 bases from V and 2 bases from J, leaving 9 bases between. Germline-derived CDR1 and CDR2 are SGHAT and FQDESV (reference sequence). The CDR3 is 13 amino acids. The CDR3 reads CASSKDRQETQYF. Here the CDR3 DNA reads TGTGCCAGCAGCAAGGACAGACAAGAGACCCAGTACTTC.

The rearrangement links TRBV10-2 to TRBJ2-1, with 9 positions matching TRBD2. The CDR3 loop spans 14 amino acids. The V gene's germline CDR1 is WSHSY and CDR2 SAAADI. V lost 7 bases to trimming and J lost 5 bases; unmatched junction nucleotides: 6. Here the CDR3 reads CASMRTSANNEQFF. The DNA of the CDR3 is TGCGCCAGCATGAGGACTAGCGCAAACAATGAGCAGTTCTTC.

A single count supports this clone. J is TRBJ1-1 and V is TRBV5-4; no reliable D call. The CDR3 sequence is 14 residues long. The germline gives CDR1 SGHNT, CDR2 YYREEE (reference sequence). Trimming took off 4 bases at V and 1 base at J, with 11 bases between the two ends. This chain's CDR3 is CASSMPAGNTEAFF. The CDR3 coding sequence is TGTGCCAGCAGCATGCCTGCAGGGAACACTGAAGCTTTCTTT. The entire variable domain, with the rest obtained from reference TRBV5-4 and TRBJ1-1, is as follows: ETGVTQSPTHLIKTRGQQVTLRCSSQSGHNTVSWYQQALGQGPQFIFQYYREEENGRGNFPPRFSGLQFPNYSSELNVNALELDDSALYLCASSMPAGNTEAFFGQGTRLTVV.

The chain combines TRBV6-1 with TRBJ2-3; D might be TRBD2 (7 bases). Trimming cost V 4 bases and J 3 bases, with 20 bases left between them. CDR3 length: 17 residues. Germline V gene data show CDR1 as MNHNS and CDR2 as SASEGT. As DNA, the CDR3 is TGTGCCAGCAGTGTAGGGGGAGGGATAACTAGGACAGATACGCAGTATTTT. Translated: CASSVGGGITRTDTQYF.

This CDR3 reads CASSLIAGGLETQYF. The DNA for the CDR3 is TGTGCCAGCAGCTTAATTGCGGGGGGGCTAGAGACCCAGTACTTC. The chain is built from TRBV7-3 and TRBJ2-5, with 9 positions matching TRBD2. Germline CDR1 reads SGHTA; CDR2 reads FQGTGA. The CDR3 totals 15 residues. Trimming at V came to 1 base and at J to 4 bases, leaving 4 bases not matched to a gene. Complete variable domain (other parts from reference TRBV7-3 and TRBJ2-5): GAGVSQTPSNKVTEKGKYVELRCDPISGHTALYWYRQSLGQGPEFLIYFQGTGAADDSGLPNDRFFAVRPEGSVSTLKIQRTERGDSAVYLCASSLIAGGLETQYFGPGTRLLVL.

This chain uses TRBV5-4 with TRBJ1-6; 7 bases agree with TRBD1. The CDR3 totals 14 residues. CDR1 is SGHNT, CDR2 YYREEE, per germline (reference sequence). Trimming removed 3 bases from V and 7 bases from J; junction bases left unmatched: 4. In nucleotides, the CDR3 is TGTGCCAGCAGCTCACGGGACAGAAATTCACCCCTCCACTTT. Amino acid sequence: CASSSRDRNSPLHF.

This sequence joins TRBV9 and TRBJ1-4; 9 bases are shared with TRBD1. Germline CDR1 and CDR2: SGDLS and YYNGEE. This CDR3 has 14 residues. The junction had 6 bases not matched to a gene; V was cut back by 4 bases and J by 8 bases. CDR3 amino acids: CASSPGQGGEKLFF. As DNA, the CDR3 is TGTGCCAGCAGCCCGGGACAGGGTGGGGAAAAACTGTTTTTT. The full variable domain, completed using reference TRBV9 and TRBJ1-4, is DSGVTQTPKHLITATGQRVTLRCSPRSGDLSVYWYQQSLDQGLQFLIQYYNGEERAKGNILERFSAQQFPDLHSELNLSSLELGDSALYFCASSPGQGGEKLFFGSGTQLSVL.

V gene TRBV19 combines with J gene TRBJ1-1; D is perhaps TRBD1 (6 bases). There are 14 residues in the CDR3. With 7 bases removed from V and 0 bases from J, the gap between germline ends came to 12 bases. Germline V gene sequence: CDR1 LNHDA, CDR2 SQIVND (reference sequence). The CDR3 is CASNQQGLNTEAFF. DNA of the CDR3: TGTGCCAGTAACCAACAGGGTCTGAACACTGAAGCTTTCTTT.

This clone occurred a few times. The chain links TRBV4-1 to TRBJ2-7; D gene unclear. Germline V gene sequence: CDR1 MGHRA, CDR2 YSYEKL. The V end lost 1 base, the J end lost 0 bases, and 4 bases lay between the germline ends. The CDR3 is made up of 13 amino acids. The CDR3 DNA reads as TGCGCCAGCAGCCAAGGGGCCTCCTACGAGCAGTACTTC. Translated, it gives CASSQGASYEQYF.

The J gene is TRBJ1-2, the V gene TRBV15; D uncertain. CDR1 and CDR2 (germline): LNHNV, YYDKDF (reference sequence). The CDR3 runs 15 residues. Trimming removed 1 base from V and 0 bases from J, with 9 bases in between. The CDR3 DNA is TGTGCCACCAGCAGAGGAGGTTCTCCTAACTATGGCTACACCTTC. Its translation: CATSRGGSPNYGYTF.

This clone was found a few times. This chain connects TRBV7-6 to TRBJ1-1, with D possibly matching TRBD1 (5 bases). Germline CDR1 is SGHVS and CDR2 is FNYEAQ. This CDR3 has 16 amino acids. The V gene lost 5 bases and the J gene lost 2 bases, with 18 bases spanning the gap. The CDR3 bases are TGTGCCAGCAGCCTATACGGGGGGGTTCGAAACACTGAAGCTTTCTTT. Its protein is CASSLYGGVRNTEAFF.